This TCR beta chain was observed in a study of shared clonotypes between healthy human individuals. Across several immunoSEQ plates, the genomic DNA of each subset was split evenly. Only in-frame clones appear in the TCRdb table, and some are missing; sequencing was by immunoSEQ multiplex PCR. The table shows hundreds of thousands of clones, with under 80% occurring only once. The CDR3 covers 15 residues. Germline CDR1 reads LNHDA; CDR2 reads SQIVND (reference sequence). The V end was cut by 3 bases, the J end by 5 bases, with 14 bases between. Study conclusions and caveats: Naive CD4 clonotypes overlapped across a few donors at roughly 5%. Non-shared clonotypes displayed generation probabilities falling below those of clonotypes present in all four donors. Naive subsets usually exceeded memory subsets in estimated richness.

As to this clone: Its target is unknown.

The TCR sequence derives from a woman in her twenties or thirties in good health. The chain recombines TRBV19 with TRBJ2-1; weak D call: TRBD2 (6 bases). Sequencing was carried out using memory CD4+ T cells sorted from blood. The subset denotes: CD45RA-negative fraction. CDR3 DNA sequence: TGTGCCAGTAGTATCGGGAGACTACCTAACAATGAGCAGTTCTTC. This codes for CASSIGRLPNNEQFF.